This TCR beta chain stems from a study of shared clonotypes between healthy human individuals (TCRdb year 2020). In terms of the full investigation: The cohort included three men and a couple of women between 18 and 49 years of age. Per donor, three plates each were used for CD4 naive and CD4 memory, two for CD8 naive, and one for CD8 memory. To estimate repertoire size and how much clonotypes are shared between individuals, the study performed deep sequencing of blood TCR repertoires from roughly five healthy adults. To increase sequencing depth and limit assay-specific biases, TCR repertoire library preparation and sequencing were carried out by different laboratories using diverse techniques. Each donor's leukapheresis produced roughly between about 0.8 and 8.9 billion PBMCs. What the research found in general, with its limitations: Approximately 5% of naive CD4, roughly 3.6% of naive CD8, about 2.1% of memory CD4, and 0.35% to 0.5% of memory CD8 clonotypes were shared across four donors. Because the study included a small number of donors, the genetic and exposure-history diversity represented was limited. Larger estimated clonotype richness was generally found for naive subsets than for memory subsets. Compared with non-shared clonotypes, the clonotypes found in all four sorted-subset donors had higher generation probabilities. Pairwise subsampling led to the expectation that sequencing depth would affect the degree of clonotype sharing among donors. Sampling was restricted to blood, and TCR repertoires in tissues likely differ from the TCR repertoires found in blood. Even with the large sequencing depth, rarefaction of the sorted-subset datasets indicated that sequencing was incomplete.

CD8 naive samples were obtained by positive selection for CCR7 among CD45RO-negative cells, yielding a CD45RA+CCR7+ population from which TemRA cells were excluded. The donors were healthy, HIV-negative adults who had no recently reported acute infections or vaccinations. Every donor was a Caucasian adult living in Nashville, Tennessee, USA. Blood was collected by leukapheresis, and PBMCs were isolated by Ficoll-Histopaque density gradient centrifugation and then cryopreserved in liquid nitrogen vapor phase. Analytical flow cytometry was used to check the purity and quantity of every magnetically sorted T cell population. Each sorted fraction had its genomic DNA isolated and then quantified by UV absorbance on a Nanodrop 2000c. Using the deep immunoSEQ assay, multiplex PCR amplified TCR CDR3 regions from genomic DNA. For each cell subset, the extracted genomic DNA was distributed evenly across all wells of several immunoSEQ 96-well plates, and each plate served as one replicate. For sorted subsets, about 200 ng genomic DNA, equal to tens of thousands of T cell genomes, was loaded into each replicate PCR. Purified libraries were measured with a Qubit 3.0 fluorometer, size-checked on a Bioanalyzer 2100, and measured again with the KAPA Library Quantification kit. Every immunoSEQ 96-well plate was sequenced on a separate single-read 150-cycle Illumina NextSeq 550 flow cell. Per the source publication's procedure: Because only junctional sequences without quality scores were contained in the immunoSEQ output, filtering matching that applied to full-length reads could not be performed. To assign V/J genes and CDR3, sequences were annotated using PyIR, a Python wrapper for IgBLAST v1.9, with IMGT germline references. Reads with weak V/J assignments (E-value above 1e-6), missing CDR3, stop codons, out-of-frame junctions, or ambiguous translated residues were removed. V3J clonotypes were defined by identical inferred V gene, J gene, and CDR3 amino acid sequence. The percentage overlap between two repertoires was calculated by dividing the number of shared unique clonotypes by the size of the smaller repertoire. Richness of each repertoire was evaluated using RTK rarefaction, the Chao1 estimator, and Recon v2.1 estimates of unobserved clonotypes. Generation probabilities were computed with OLGA for all TCRbeta clonotypes obtained by the gDNA method from a handful of donors. Drawn from immuneACCESS, this table holds only the in-frame rearrangements with V and J called that TCRdb kept. Clones are partly lost; checked studies trace under half to an unresolved V gene and leave the rest unexplained. V, J and clone size reflect that table, while D and trimming were determined from the DNA. This sample comprises about 2.1 million clones, around 95% of them detected only once. The ten largest clones capture more than 1.5% of the sample.

The junction carries 20 bases between V and J, which are trimmed by 5 bases and 4 bases respectively. The CDR3 measures 16 amino acids from cysteine to phenylalanine. The DNA shown is the 48-base CDR3, in frame from base 1. Taken from the germline V gene (reference sequence), the CDR1 and CDR2 loops are SEHNR and FQNEAQ. As concerns this clone: Its cognate antigen has yet to be identified. Within one base of it there is no much larger clone, and no base qualities were kept.

The specimen was naive CD8+ T cells from PBMCs. In light of the paper, this sample's cell subset or site label describes: CD45RA+CCR7+. The TCR originated in a man aged 18 to 29 in good health. Some clones in this sample may be carry-over from other donors' samples. The chain joins TRBV7-9 to TRBJ1-2, with no confidently assigned D gene. CDR3 sequence: CASSPTSQTDPYGYTF. Here is the DNA: TGTGCCAGCAGCCCCACGAGCCAGACCGACCCCTATGGCTACACCTTC.